The source of this T cell receptor (beta chain) is a study of cytomegalovirus exposure and HLA in healthy donors. Study at large: HLA-typed donors were the source of approximately 85 million unique TCRs, which an early data release held.

Regarding the study as a whole: TCR beta chains associated with HLA were, in a later analysis, more clonally expanded than equally common others. Among TCR beta chains, those listed as cytomegalovirus-associated numbered 164.

Researchers ran the PCR with 60 Vbeta and 13 Jbeta primers. Assay: immunoSEQ multiplex PCR; the TCRdb copy retains only in-frame clones and omits some. The sample contains under 200,000 clones, roughly four fifths of which appear only once. On this clone itself: The antigen is undetermined.

Each donor's status was that of a healthy bone marrow donor. V dropped 5 bases and J dropped 2; count of bases not matched to a gene: 3. The CDR3 is 13 amino acids. From germline, CDR1 is GTSNPN and CDR2 SVGIG (reference sequence). Sequencing was performed on PBMCs. The TCR comes from a girl aged 2 to 10 in good health and CMV-seropositive. The chain recombines TRBV30 with TRBJ1-3, with TRBD1 identical over 7 bases. The CDR3 spells CAWAGTAGNTIYF. The DNA for the CDR3 is TGTGCCTGGGCCGGGACAGCTGGAAACACCATATATTTT.